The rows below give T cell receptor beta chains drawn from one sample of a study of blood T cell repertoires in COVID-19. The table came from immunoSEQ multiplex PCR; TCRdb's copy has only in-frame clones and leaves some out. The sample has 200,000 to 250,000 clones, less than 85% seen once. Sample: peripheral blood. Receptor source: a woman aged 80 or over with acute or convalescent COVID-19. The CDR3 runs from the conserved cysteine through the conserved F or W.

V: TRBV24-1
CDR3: CATSGGQGITGELFF

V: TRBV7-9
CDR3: CASSLESSSGRSYNEQFF

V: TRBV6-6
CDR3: CASSSGVEAFF

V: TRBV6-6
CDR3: CASGGSTDTQYF

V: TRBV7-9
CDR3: CASSSLGASSYEQYF

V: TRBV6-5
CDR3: CASSYSIAQITYEQYF

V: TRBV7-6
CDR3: CASSLAAENTGELFF

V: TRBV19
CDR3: CASSPRPTGDRAFF

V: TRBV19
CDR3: CASRGLANEQFF

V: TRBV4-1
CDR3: CASSHPTSEEQYF

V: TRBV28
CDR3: CASSLRGTGANVLTF

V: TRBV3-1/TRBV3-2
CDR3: CASSPTGRGTEAFF

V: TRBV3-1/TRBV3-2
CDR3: CASSTGTGNHEQYF

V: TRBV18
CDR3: CASSPLGNRWTEAFF

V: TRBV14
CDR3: CASSQETGIYEQYF

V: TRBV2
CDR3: CASTTGGAEKLFF

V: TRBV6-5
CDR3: CASSPRSETQYF

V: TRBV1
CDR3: CTSSHTAGRAGELFF

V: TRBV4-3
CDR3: CASSQDKLNYGYTF

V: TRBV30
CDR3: CAWAGRINQPQHF

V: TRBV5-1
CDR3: CASSLSGYGTEAFF

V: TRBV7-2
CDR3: CASSLQFGGNYEQYF

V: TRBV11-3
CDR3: CASSTSGGAGNEQFF

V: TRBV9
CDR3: CASRRTATNEKLFF

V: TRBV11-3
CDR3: CASSLGGRGGELFF

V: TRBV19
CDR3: CASSIDFGEYGYTF

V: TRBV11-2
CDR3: CASSQTGTTQETQYF

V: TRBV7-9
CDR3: CASSLDRGPPRPNPNEQFF